Listed below are T cell receptor beta chains from one sample, sequenced in a study of T cells in Graves' hyperthyroidism and ophthalmopathy. One entry per CDR3 protein, called by TCRdb with MiXCR from the multiplex PCR reads. Among about 640,000 distinct CDR3 sequences listed, 13% to 15% were seen once. Sample: blood. The receptor set was obtained from a woman aged 45-60 years with Graves' ophthalmopathy. Both conserved end residues are part of each CDR3. A D gene is named only where the DNA matches it firmly. Expanded clones get a size class; other rows say once, few or many, or leave the size out.

>16|many|TRBV27|.|TRBJ2-3
TGTGCCAGCAGCCCTACTACTATGGCTCGCACAGATACGCAGTATTTT
CASSPTTMARTDTQYF
>13|few|TRBV15|.|TRBJ1-6
TGTGCCACCAGCAGAGAAGCGGGCACACCCCTCCACTTT
CATSREAGTPLHF
>16|few|TRBV7-2|.|TRBJ2-5
TGTGCCAGCAGCGCTAGGACAGTTACAAACCAAGAGACCCAGTACTTC
CASSARTVTNQETQYF
>16|few|TRBV7-2|.|TRBJ2-7
TGTGCCAGCAGCCAATGGGGGGCGGGGGACTCCTACGAGCAGTACTTC
CASSQWGAGDSYEQYF
>15|.|TRBV20-1|TRBD1|TRBJ2-2
TGCAGTGCGAACACCACAGGGGGCCATACCGGGGAGCTGTTTTTT
CSANTTGGHTGELFF
>13|few|TRBV19|TRBD1|TRBJ2-7
TGTGCCAGTACCGGGACAGGGGGCTACGAGCAGTACTTC
CASTGTGGYEQYF
>15|.|TRBV5-1|.|TRBJ2-1
TGCGCCAGCAGCTTGTCGGGCGAGTTCGGCAATGAGCAGTTCTTC
CASSLSGEFGNEQFF
>16|many|TRBV20-1|TRBD2|TRBJ2-5
TGCAGTGCAACCGAGGGGGTAGCGGGAGGTCAAGAGACCCAGTACTTC
CSATEGVAGGQETQYF
>17|many|TRBV5-6|TRBD2|TRBJ2-5
TGTGCCAGCAGCTTGGGGACTAGCGGGAGCGGACTGGAGACCCAGTACTTC
CASSLGTSGSGLETQYF
>16|.|TRBV7-8|TRBD2|TRBJ2-1
TGTGCCAGCAGCACTAGCGGGAGTCTTTCCTACAATGAGCAGTTCTTC
CASSTSGSLSYNEQFF
>19|few|TRBV4-3|.|TRBJ2-3
TGCGCCAGCAGCCAAGATCGCCGCTCGGCGGCGCCTAGCACAGATACGCAGTATTTT
CASSQDRRSAAPSTDTQYF
>14|.|TRBV20-1|.|TRBJ2-3
TGCAGTGCTAGGGGCTCAGTGACCCCGGATATGCAGTATTTT
CSARGSVTPDMQYF
>14|.|TRBV4-2|.|TRBJ1-1
TGTGCCAGCAGCGCCCGGGACCTGAACACTGAAGCTTTCTTT
CASSARDLNTEAFF
>14|many|TRBV18|.|TRBJ2-3
TGTGCCAGCACCTCCGGAGGGGCGGCAAATACGCAGTATTTT
CASTSGGAANTQYF
>15|many|TRBV28|.|TRBJ2-1
TGTGCCAGCAGTTTAGGTGGGACACCAAACGCCGAGCAGTTCTTC
CASSLGGTPNAEQFF
>13|many|TRBV28|TRBD1|TRBJ2-7
TGTGCCAGCAGGGGGACAGGGGCTGTCGAGCAGTACTTC
CASRGTGAVEQYF
>18|.|TRBV7-2|TRBD2|TRBJ2-3
TGTGCCAGCAGTTCACTACCGGGACTAGCGGGAGTCACAGATACGCAGTATTTT
CASSSLPGLAGVTDTQYF
>14|many|TRBV11-3|TRBD2|TRBJ2-7
TGTGCCAGCAGCTGGGGACTAGCAGCGGACGAGCAGTACTTC
CASSWGLAADEQYF
>11|.|TRBV24-1|.|TRBJ1-2
TGTGCCACTCAGGACGCCTATGGCTACACCTTC
CATQDAYGYTF
>14|.|TRBV6-5|.|TRBJ1-2
TGTGCCAGCAGTTACTCCGTTCGCAGTATTGGCTCCACCTTC
CASSYSVRSIGSTF
>14|.|TRBV5-1|.|TRBJ2-5
TGCGCCAGCAGCTTAGTGAAGAACCAAGAGACCCAGTACTTC
CASSLVKNQETQYF
>13|.|TRBV6-1|.|TRBJ2-7
TGTGCCAGCAGTGCGGCAGGGCGGTACGAGCAGTACTTC
CASSAAGRYEQYF
>15|many|TRBV19|.|TRBJ1-1
TGTGCCAGTAGTATAGGTGGGGTAGCCAACACTGAAGCTTTCTTT
CASSIGGVANTEAFF
>16|many|TRBV15|.|TRBJ2-1
TGTGCCACCAGCAGAAGGATAGCGAGAAGCGGCAATGAGCAGTTCTTC
CATSRRIARSGNEQFF
>15|many|TRBV7-2|TRBD2|TRBJ2-7
TGTGCCAGCAGCTTAGTTGGCGGGAGGGCCTACGAGCAGTACTTC
CASSLVGGRAYEQYF
>15|many|TRBV20-1|.|TRBJ2-3
TGCAGTGCTAGAAGAGGAGGAGGGGGCACAGATACGCAGTATTTT
CSARRGGGGTDTQYF
>16|many|TRBV7-8|.|TRBJ2-7
TGTGCCAGCAGCTTAGCGCAAGGAGCGCAGGCGTACGAGCAGTACTTC
CASSLAQGAQAYEQYF
>13|many|TRBV30|.|TRBJ2-7
TGTGCCCGTGGCCGGCAGGGAGGCTACGAGCAGTACTTC
CARGRQGGYEQYF
>14|.|TRBV7-2|.|TRBJ2-7
TGTGCCAGCAGTTACAGCGGCAGGCGGGGCGAGCAGTACTTC
CASSYSGRRGEQYF
>15|many|TRBV15|.|TRBJ1-2
TGTGCCACCAGCCAACCTTCACGGGCCGGACATGGCTACACCTTC
CATSQPSRAGHGYTF
>15|many|TRBV7-2|TRBD1|TRBJ1-5
TGTGCCAGCAGCTCCCAGGGGGCTAGCAATCAGCCCCAGCATTTT
CASSSQGASNQPQHF
>18|.|TRBV10-2|.|TRBJ1-5
TGCGCCAGCAGTGATAGTTTTAGCGGGGGACTTAGCAATCAGCCCCAGCATTTT
CASSDSFSGGLSNQPQHF
>17|many|TRBV28|TRBD1|TRBJ2-5
TGTGCCAGCAGTTCTCTAACCGGGACAGGGGCCCGGGAGACCCAGTACTTC
CASSSLTGTGARETQYF
>17|many|TRBV7-9|TRBD1|TRBJ1-1
TGTGCCAGCAGCACTCCAAGACAGGGGAAAAGGAACACTGAAGCTTTCTTT
CASSTPRQGKRNTEAFF
>16|few|TRBV4-3|TRBD1|TRBJ2-7
TGCGCCAGCAGCCAAGTACCGGGACAGGGGCCCTACGAGCAGTACTTC
CASSQVPGQGPYEQYF
>13|many|TRBV28|.|TRBJ1-6
TGTGCCAGCATTCCTGTATATAATTCACCCCTCCACTTT
CASIPVYNSPLHF
>15|many|TRBV20-1|TRBD2|TRBJ2-3
TGCAGTGCTAGTTTCCTAGCGGGAGCCATAGATACGCAGTATTTT
CSASFLAGAIDTQYF
>14|many|TRBV7-9|.|TRBJ2-7
TGTGCCAGCAGCTTAGGGGGGCCCTCCTACGAGCAGTACTTC
CASSLGGPSYEQYF
>15|few|TRBV5-4|.|TRBJ2-2
TGTGCCAGCAGCTCCCGGAACCTGGTGACCGGGGAGCTGTTTTTT
CASSSRNLVTGELFF
>17|.|TRBV14|TRBD2|TRBJ2-5
TGTGCCAGCAGCCAAGGGAAATTCAGCGGGAGTTCCGAGACCCAGTACTTC
CASSQGKFSGSSETQYF